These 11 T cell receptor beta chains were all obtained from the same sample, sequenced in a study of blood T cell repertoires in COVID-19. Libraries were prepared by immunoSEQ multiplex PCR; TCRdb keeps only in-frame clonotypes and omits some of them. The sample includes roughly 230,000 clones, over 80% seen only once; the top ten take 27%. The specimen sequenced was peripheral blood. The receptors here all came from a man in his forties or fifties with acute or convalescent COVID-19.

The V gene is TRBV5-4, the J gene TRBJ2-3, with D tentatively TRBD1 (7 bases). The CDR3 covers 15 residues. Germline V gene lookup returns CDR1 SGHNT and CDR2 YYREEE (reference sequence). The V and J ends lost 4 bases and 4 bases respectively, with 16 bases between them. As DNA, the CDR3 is TGTGCCAGCAGCCTCCAGGGGGGAGGAGCAGATACGCAGTATTTT. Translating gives CASSLQGGGADTQYF.

CDR3 sequence (DNA): TGTGCCAGCAGTTTAGGACAGGTCTATGGCTACACCTTC. Translation gives CASSLGQVYGYTF. This rearrangement joins TRBV12-3 or TRBV12-4 to TRBJ1-2; maybe TRBD1 (6 bases). Trimming shortened V by 1 base and J by 4 bases, and 7 bases separated the two germline ends. This CDR3 is 13 amino acids long.

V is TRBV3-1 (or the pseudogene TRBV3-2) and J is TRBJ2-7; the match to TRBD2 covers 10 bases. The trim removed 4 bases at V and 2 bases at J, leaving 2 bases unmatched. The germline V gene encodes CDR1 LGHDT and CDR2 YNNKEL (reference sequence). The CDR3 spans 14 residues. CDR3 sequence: CASSPTSGAYEQYF. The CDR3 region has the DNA TGTGCCAGCAGCCCAACTAGCGGGGCCTACGAGCAGTACTTC.

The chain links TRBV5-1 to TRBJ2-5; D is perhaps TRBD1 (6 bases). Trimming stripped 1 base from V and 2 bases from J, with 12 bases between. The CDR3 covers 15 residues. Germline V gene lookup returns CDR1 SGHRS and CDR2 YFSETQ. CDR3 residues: CASSLRDTKQETQYF. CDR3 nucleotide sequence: TGCGCCAGCAGCTTGAGGGACACCAAACAAGAGACCCAGTACTTC.

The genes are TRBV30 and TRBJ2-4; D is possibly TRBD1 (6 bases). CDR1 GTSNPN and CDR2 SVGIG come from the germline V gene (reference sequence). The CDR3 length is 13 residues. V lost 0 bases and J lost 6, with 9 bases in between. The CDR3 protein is CAWSVQGTNIQYF. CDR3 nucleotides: TGTGCCTGGAGTGTTCAGGGGACAAACATTCAGTACTTC.

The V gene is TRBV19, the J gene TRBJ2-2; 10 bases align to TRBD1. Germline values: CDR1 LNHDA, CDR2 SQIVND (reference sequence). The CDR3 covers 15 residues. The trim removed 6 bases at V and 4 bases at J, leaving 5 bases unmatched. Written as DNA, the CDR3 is TGTGCCAGTAGGGAGAGGACAGGGGGCACCGGGGAGCTGTTTTTT. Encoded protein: CASRERTGGTGELFF.

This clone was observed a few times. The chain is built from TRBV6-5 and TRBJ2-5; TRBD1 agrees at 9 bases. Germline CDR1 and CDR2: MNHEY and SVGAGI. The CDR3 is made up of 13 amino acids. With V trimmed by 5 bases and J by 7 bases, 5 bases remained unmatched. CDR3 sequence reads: CASSPLTGGTQYF. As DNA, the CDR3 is TGTGCCAGCAGTCCCTTGACAGGGGGGACCCAGTACTTC.

The CDR3: CASSPRTGGQSYNEQFF. The CDR3 DNA sequence: TGTGCCAGCTCACCTCGGACAGGGGGCCAGTCCTACAATGAGCAGTTCTTC. The V gene is TRBV18, the J gene TRBJ2-1, with TRBD1 identical over 11 bases. Losses at the gene ends were 3 bases for V and 1 base for J; bases not matched to a gene: 5. The CDR3 is 17 amino acids. Germline CDR1 reads KGHSH; CDR2 reads LQKENI.

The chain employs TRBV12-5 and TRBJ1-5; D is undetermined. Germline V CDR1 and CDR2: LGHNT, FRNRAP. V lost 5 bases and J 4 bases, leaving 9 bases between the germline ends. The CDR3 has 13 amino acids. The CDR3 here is CASGQVQNQPQHF. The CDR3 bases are TGTGCTAGTGGTCAGGTTCAAAATCAGCCCCAGCATTTT.

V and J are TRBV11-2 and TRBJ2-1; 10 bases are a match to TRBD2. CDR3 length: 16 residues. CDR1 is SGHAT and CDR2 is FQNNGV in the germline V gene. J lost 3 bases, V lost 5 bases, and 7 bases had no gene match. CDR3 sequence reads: CASSPWASGGYNEQFF. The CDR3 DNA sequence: TGTGCCAGCAGCCCCTGGGCTAGCGGGGGCTACAATGAGCAGTTCTTC.

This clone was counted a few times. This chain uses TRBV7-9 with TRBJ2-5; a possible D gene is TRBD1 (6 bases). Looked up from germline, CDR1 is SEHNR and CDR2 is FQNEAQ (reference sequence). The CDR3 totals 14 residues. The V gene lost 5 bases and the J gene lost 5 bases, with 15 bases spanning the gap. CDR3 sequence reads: CASSRDTGTETQYF. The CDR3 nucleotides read TGTGCCAGCAGCCGGGATACAGGGACGGAGACCCAGTACTTC.